This T cell receptor (beta chain) emerged from a study of blood T cells in healthy people across ages. Study-wide points: PBMCs that were unsorted prevented a conclusive naive versus antigen-experienced comparison.

As concerns this clonotype: The antigen remains undetermined.

A J-beta primer mix and a sample-barcoded 5' primer were used in a second PCR of roughly 6 to 11 cycles. Each CDR3 protein is one row after TCRdb ran MiXCR on the 5' RACE reads. Altogether hundreds of thousands of distinct CDR3 sequences are present, 40% to 50% being singletons, with the ten largest covering around 18%. The CDR3 has 15 residues. V gave up 0 bases and J gave up 2 bases, with 9 bases separating them. The TCR comes from a man aged 55 to 70 in good health. The sequenced material came from blood. The chain recombines TRBV12-3 or TRBV12-4 with TRBJ2-3, with D hard to call. DNA of the CDR3: TGTGCCAGCAGTTTAGCCGATAACCCCACAGATACGCAGTATTTT. It specifies CASSLADNPTDTQYF.